The rows below give T cell receptor beta chains drawn from one sample of a study of Ad26.COV2.S vaccination and SARS-CoV-2 variants. Method: immunoSEQ multiplex PCR; TCRdb's copy keeps in-frame clones and lacks some. The data hold some 250,000 clones, with around 89% observed a single time. Material: peripheral blood, obtained in a trial of Ad26.COV2.S vaccine versus placebo. These TCRs come from a person aged 18-60 years who received the Ad26.COV2.S COVID-19 vaccine or a placebo. CDR3s include the opening cysteine and the closing phenylalanine or tryptophan. D genes are given only for firm matches. Some rows have no size entry. The others give once, few or many, or a class for an expanded clone.

v_gene: TRBV5-6
d_gene: -
abundance: -
j_gene: TRBJ1-4
CDR3aa: CASSLEPTTNEKLFF
CDR3nt: TGTGCCAGCAGCTTGGAACCTACAACTAATGAAAAACTGTTTTTT

v_gene: TRBV18
d_gene: TRBD2
abundance: -
j_gene: TRBJ2-1
CDR3aa: CASSPLSGKSYNEQFF
CDR3nt: TGTGCCAGCTCGCCCCTTAGCGGGAAGTCCTACAATGAGCAGTTCTTC

v_gene: TRBV7-8
d_gene: TRBD1
abundance: -
j_gene: TRBJ2-7
CDR3aa: CASSRDSPYEQYF
CDR3nt: TGTGCCAGCAGCCGGGACAGCCCCTACGAGCAGTACTTC

v_gene: TRBV30
d_gene: -
abundance: -
j_gene: TRBJ1-2
CDR3aa: CAWSVRDGYTF
CDR3nt: TGTGCCTGGAGTGTAAGAGACGGCTACACCTTC

v_gene: TRBV25-1
d_gene: -
abundance: -
j_gene: TRBJ2-5
CDR3aa: CASSEPGWNQETQYF
CDR3nt: TGTGCCAGCAGTGAGCCTGGGTGGAACCAAGAGACCCAGTACTTC

v_gene: TRBV6-2/TRBV6-3
d_gene: -
abundance: -
j_gene: TRBJ1-1
CDR3aa: CASSYSTEAFF
CDR3nt: TGTGCCAGCAGTTACTCCACTGAAGCTTTCTTT

v_gene: TRBV7-6
d_gene: TRBD1
abundance: -
j_gene: TRBJ1-1
CDR3aa: CASSLGAPGGQGFRFEAFF
CDR3nt: TGTGCCAGCAGCTTAGGCGCCCCCGGGGGACAGGGCTTCCGATTTGAAGCTTTCTTT

v_gene: TRBV28
d_gene: -
abundance: -
j_gene: TRBJ1-1
CDR3aa: CASNPSTGKYTEAFF
CDR3nt: TGTGCCAGCAACCCATCGACAGGCAAGTACACTGAAGCTTTCTTT

v_gene: TRBV5-1
d_gene: -
abundance: -
j_gene: TRBJ2-1
CDR3aa: CASSLVQYNEQFF
CDR3nt: TGCGCCAGCAGCTTGGTACAGTACAATGAGCAGTTCTTC

v_gene: TRBV5-1
d_gene: TRBD1
abundance: -
j_gene: TRBJ1-2
CDR3aa: CASSRLGTGNYGYTF
CDR3nt: TGCGCCAGCAGCCGGCTCGGGACAGGGAACTATGGCTACACCTTC

v_gene: TRBV28
d_gene: -
abundance: -
j_gene: TRBJ1-5
CDR3aa: CASSLRGEGNQPQHF
CDR3nt: TGTGCCAGCAGTTTAAGAGGGGAAGGCAATCAGCCCCAGCATTTT

v_gene: TRBV9
d_gene: -
abundance: many
j_gene: TRBJ2-7
CDR3aa: CASSVGVEVSITYEQYF
CDR3nt: TGTGCCAGCAGCGTAGGCGTCGAGGTCAGCATCACCTACGAGCAGTACTTC

v_gene: TRBV19
d_gene: TRBD1
abundance: -
j_gene: TRBJ2-7
CDR3aa: CASSIASDRVVQYF
CDR3nt: TGTGCCAGTAGTATAGCCTCGGACAGGGTTGTGCAGTACTTC

v_gene: TRBV5-5
d_gene: TRBD1
abundance: -
j_gene: TRBJ2-7
CDR3aa: CASSVGQGYYEQYF
CDR3nt: TGTGCCAGCAGCGTAGGACAGGGGTACTACGAGCAGTACTTC

v_gene: TRBV11-1
d_gene: TRBD1
abundance: -
j_gene: TRBJ2-1
CDR3aa: CASSFGQGGYNEQFF
CDR3nt: TGTGCCAGCAGTTTCGGACAGGGGGGATACAATGAGCAGTTCTTC

v_gene: TRBV7-6
d_gene: -
abundance: -
j_gene: TRBJ2-7
CDR3aa: CASSAGPHSYEQYF
CDR3nt: TGTGCCAGCAGCGCGGGTCCTCACTCCTACGAGCAGTACTTC

v_gene: TRBV6-4
d_gene: -
abundance: -
j_gene: TRBJ2-7
CDR3aa: CASTPRRPGYEQYF
CDR3nt: TGTGCCAGCACCCCTCGACGGCCAGGGTACGAGCAGTACTTC

v_gene: TRBV25-1
d_gene: -
abundance: few
j_gene: TRBJ2-7
CDR3aa: CASSIGVGEQYF
CDR3nt: TGTGCCAGCAGTATTGGGGTAGGCGAGCAGTACTTC

v_gene: TRBV30
d_gene: -
abundance: -
j_gene: TRBJ1-2
CDR3aa: CAWSGTQYGYTF
CDR3nt: TGTGCCTGGAGTGGTACACAGTATGGCTACACCTTC

v_gene: TRBV9
d_gene: TRBD2
abundance: -
j_gene: TRBJ2-7
CDR3aa: CASSPGTSGSGEQYF
CDR3nt: TGTGCCAGCAGCCCAGGGACTAGCGGGAGTGGCGAGCAGTACTTC

v_gene: TRBV10-2
d_gene: TRBD2
abundance: -
j_gene: TRBJ2-3
CDR3aa: CATRGGRGYTQYF
CDR3nt: TGCGCCACCCGGGGGGGCCGAGGGTATACGCAGTATTTT

v_gene: TRBV27
d_gene: TRBD2
abundance: -
j_gene: TRBJ2-3
CDR3aa: CASSLTGLAGVFSTDTQYF
CDR3nt: TGTGCCAGCAGTTTGACGGGACTAGCGGGAGTTTTCAGCACAGATACGCAGTATTTT

v_gene: TRBV21-1
d_gene: -
abundance: -
j_gene: TRBJ2-3
CDR3aa: CASSTGEGELAGVGAVITDTQYF
CDR3nt: TGTGCCAGCAGCACCGGGGAGGGGGAACTAGCGGGAGTGGGCGCGGTTATCACAGATACGCAGTATTTT

v_gene: TRBV18
d_gene: -
abundance: -
j_gene: TRBJ1-4
CDR3aa: CASSPGTNEKLFF
CDR3nt: TGTGCCAGCTCCCCCGGAACTAATGAAAAACTGTTTTTT

v_gene: TRBV28
d_gene: -
abundance: -
j_gene: TRBJ2-3
CDR3aa: CASSWYRADTQYF
CDR3nt: TGTGCCAGCAGTTGGTATAGGGCAGATACGCAGTATTTT

v_gene: TRBV20-1
d_gene: -
abundance: -
j_gene: TRBJ1-1
CDR3aa: CSASRVNTEAFF
CDR3nt: TGCAGTGCTAGTAGGGTAAACACTGAAGCTTTCTTT

v_gene: TRBV19
d_gene: -
abundance: -
j_gene: TRBJ1-3
CDR3aa: CASSIMFAAVGGNTIYF
CDR3nt: TGTGCCAGTAGTATAATGTTCGCGGCAGTTGGAGGAAACACCATATATTTT

v_gene: TRBV7-2
d_gene: -
abundance: -
j_gene: TRBJ2-1
CDR3aa: CASSYRAGLRDNEQFF
CDR3nt: TGTGCCAGCAGCTACAGAGCGGGCCTGCGGGACAATGAGCAGTTCTTC

v_gene: TRBV6-2/TRBV6-3
d_gene: TRBD2
abundance: -
j_gene: TRBJ2-7
CDR3aa: CASSPGRLADHEQYF
CDR3nt: TGTGCCAGCAGCCCCGGGAGGCTAGCGGACCACGAGCAGTACTTC

v_gene: TRBV11-2
d_gene: -
abundance: -
j_gene: TRBJ2-7
CDR3aa: CASSLSDTSYEQYF
CDR3nt: TGTGCCAGCAGCTTAAGCGACACCTCCTACGAGCAGTACTTC

v_gene: TRBV19
d_gene: TRBD1
abundance: -
j_gene: TRBJ2-7
CDR3aa: CASSAGTGGYEQYF
CDR3nt: TGTGCCAGTAGCGCCGGGACAGGGGGTTACGAGCAGTACTTC

v_gene: TRBV28
d_gene: -
abundance: -
j_gene: TRBJ2-2
CDR3aa: CASSSRDRLNTGELFF
CDR3nt: TGTGCCAGCAGCTCCCGGGACCGCCTGAACACCGGGGAGCTGTTTTTT

v_gene: TRBV14
d_gene: TRBD1
abundance: once
j_gene: TRBJ2-7
CDR3aa: CASSQYSGTGGHEQYF
CDR3nt: TGTGCCAGCAGCCAGTATTCCGGGACAGGGGGTCACGAGCAGTACTTC

v_gene: TRBV24-1
d_gene: TRBD1
abundance: once
j_gene: TRBJ1-2
CDR3aa: CATSDSWTGYYGYTF
CDR3nt: TGTGCCACCAGTGATTCATGGACAGGCTACTATGGCTACACCTTC

v_gene: TRBV28
d_gene: -
abundance: -
j_gene: TRBJ2-4
CDR3aa: CASSLEGPGAKNIQYF
CDR3nt: TGTGCCAGCAGTCTCGAGGGACCTGGAGCCAAAAACATTCAGTACTTC

v_gene: TRBV30
d_gene: -
abundance: -
j_gene: TRBJ1-3
CDR3aa: CAWSTWGDTDSGNTIYF
CDR3nt: TGTGCCTGGAGTACATGGGGCGACACTGACTCTGGAAACACCATATATTTT

v_gene: TRBV5-1
d_gene: -
abundance: -
j_gene: TRBJ1-2
CDR3aa: CASSVAGGYTF
CDR3nt: TGCGCCAGCAGCGTGGCAGGTGGCTACACCTTC

v_gene: TRBV30
d_gene: -
abundance: -
j_gene: TRBJ1-3
CDR3aa: CAWSGRGNTIYF
CDR3nt: TGTGCCTGGAGTGGCAGGGGAAACACCATATATTTT

v_gene: TRBV5-1
d_gene: -
abundance: -
j_gene: TRBJ1-1
CDR3aa: CASSLVQSNTEAFF
CDR3nt: TGCGCCAGCAGCTTGGTTCAGTCAAACACTGAAGCTTTCTTT

v_gene: TRBV28
d_gene: -
abundance: -
j_gene: TRBJ1-2
CDR3aa: CASSPPGSRYGYTF
CDR3nt: TGTGCCAGCAGTCCTCCCGGCAGTCGCTATGGCTACACCTTC

v_gene: TRBV29-1
d_gene: TRBD1
abundance: -
j_gene: TRBJ1-2
CDR3aa: CSIRTGDGYTF
CDR3nt: TGCAGCATACGGACAGGGGATGGCTACACCTTC

v_gene: TRBV7-2
d_gene: -
abundance: -
j_gene: TRBJ2-3
CDR3aa: CASSLVGGPLTDTQYF
CDR3nt: TGTGCCAGCAGCTTAGTGGGCGGGCCCCTCACAGATACGCAGTATTTT

v_gene: TRBV20-1
d_gene: -
abundance: -
j_gene: TRBJ2-5
CDR3aa: CSASTGKRAQETQYF
CDR3nt: TGCAGTGCTAGTACCGGAAAGCGGGCACAAGAGACCCAGTACTTC

v_gene: TRBV19
d_gene: -
abundance: -
j_gene: TRBJ2-7
CDR3aa: CASSIEGYEQYF
CDR3nt: TGTGCCAGTAGTATCGAGGGCTACGAGCAGTACTTC